The rows below give T cell receptor beta chains drawn from one sample of a study of cytomegalovirus exposure and HLA in healthy donors. Method: immunoSEQ multiplex PCR; TCRdb's copy keeps in-frame clones and lacks some. The table includes around 140,000 clones, 83% detected once. The sample consisted of PBMCs. Receptors were obtained from a man in his forties in good health and CMV-seronegative. CDR3s include the opening cysteine and the closing phenylalanine or tryptophan. A D gene is named only where the DNA matches it firmly. Expanded clones get a size class; other rows say once, few or many, or leave the size out.

CDR3 protein: CASSSTGTRSDTQYF
CDR3 DNA: TGCGCCAGCAGCTCGACCGGGACTAGGTCAGATACGCAGTATTTT
D gene: TRBD2
clone size: -
V gene: TRBV5-1
J gene: TRBJ2-3

CDR3 protein: CASSKWDRASYNEQFF
CDR3 DNA: TGTGCCAGCAGTAAGTGGGACAGGGCCTCCTACAATGAGCAGTTCTTC
D gene: TRBD1
clone size: -
V gene: TRBV2
J gene: TRBJ2-1

CDR3 protein: CASSGPYNEQFF
CDR3 DNA: TGTGCCAGTAGTGGGCCCTACAATGAGCAGTTCTTC
D gene: -
clone size: -
V gene: TRBV19
J gene: TRBJ2-1

CDR3 protein: CASSQDYGGNQPQHF
CDR3 DNA: TGCGCCAGCAGCCAAGATTATGGAGGCAATCAGCCCCAGCATTTT
D gene: -
clone size: -
V gene: TRBV4-3
J gene: TRBJ1-5

CDR3 protein: CASSPPGLDNEQFF
CDR3 DNA: TGCGCCAGCAGCCCCCCGGGACTAGACAATGAGCAGTTCTTC
D gene: TRBD2
clone size: -
V gene: TRBV4-1
J gene: TRBJ2-1

CDR3 protein: CASSQRLAGEETQYF
CDR3 DNA: TGTGCCAGCAGCCAACGACTAGCGGGGGAAGAGACCCAGTACTTC
D gene: TRBD2
clone size: -
V gene: TRBV11-3
J gene: TRBJ2-5

CDR3 protein: CASSQERGGNTIYF
CDR3 DNA: TGCGCCAGCAGCCAAGAGAGGGGGGGAAACACCATATATTTT
D gene: -
clone size: -
V gene: TRBV4-3
J gene: TRBJ1-3

CDR3 protein: CASSLGANYNEQFF
CDR3 DNA: TGTGCCAGCAGCTTAGGAGCGAACTACAATGAGCAGTTCTTC
D gene: -
clone size: -
V gene: TRBV7-8
J gene: TRBJ2-1

CDR3 protein: CSVGGTLNTEAFF
CDR3 DNA: TGCAGCGTTGGGGGGACACTAAACACTGAAGCTTTCTTT
D gene: -
clone size: -
V gene: TRBV29-1
J gene: TRBJ1-1

CDR3 protein: CAWSGLAGGQSAYEQYF
CDR3 DNA: TGTGCCTGGAGTGGTCTTGCCGGAGGGCAATCGGCATACGAGCAGTACTTC
D gene: -
clone size: few
V gene: TRBV30
J gene: TRBJ2-7

CDR3 protein: CASSEVPRGGSSSTDTQYF
CDR3 DNA: TGTGCCAGCAGTGAAGTCCCGAGGGGGGGCTCCTCTAGCACAGATACGCAGTATTTT
D gene: -
clone size: -
V gene: TRBV6-1
J gene: TRBJ2-3

CDR3 protein: CASSISGGATDTQYF
CDR3 DNA: TGTGCCAGCAGCATTAGCGGGGGGGCCACAGATACGCAGTATTTT
D gene: TRBD2
clone size: -
V gene: TRBV7-3
J gene: TRBJ2-3

CDR3 protein: CASSDPQSSGGTGELFF
CDR3 DNA: TGTGCCAGCAGTGACCCACAATCTAGCGGGGGCACCGGGGAGCTGTTTTTT
D gene: TRBD2
clone size: -
V gene: TRBV6-4
J gene: TRBJ2-2

CDR3 protein: CASSLVPGVNTEAFF
CDR3 DNA: TGTGCCAGCAGCTTAGTACCAGGGGTAAACACTGAAGCTTTCTTT
D gene: -
clone size: once
V gene: TRBV11-2
J gene: TRBJ1-1

CDR3 protein: CASRPGTKSSPLHF
CDR3 DNA: TGTGCCAGCAGGCCGGGAACTAAAAGTTCACCCCTCCACTTT
D gene: -
clone size: -
V gene: TRBV28
J gene: TRBJ1-6

CDR3 protein: CASSLEQNYGYTF
CDR3 DNA: TGTGCCAGCAGCTTAGAACAGAACTATGGCTACACCTTC
D gene: -
clone size: few
V gene: TRBV11-2
J gene: TRBJ1-2

CDR3 protein: CATGGGGGIQYF
CDR3 DNA: TGTGCCACTGGGGGAGGGGGTGGCATTCAGTACTTC
D gene: -
clone size: once
V gene: TRBV19
J gene: TRBJ2-4

CDR3 protein: CASSLNVGSYNEQFF
CDR3 DNA: TGCGCCAGCAGCTTGAATGTCGGCTCCTACAATGAGCAGTTCTTC
D gene: -
clone size: -
V gene: TRBV5-1
J gene: TRBJ2-1

CDR3 protein: CASSLDGHNYEQYF
CDR3 DNA: TGCGCCAGCAGCTTGGATGGACACAATTACGAGCAGTACTTC
D gene: -
clone size: -
V gene: TRBV5-1
J gene: TRBJ2-7

CDR3 protein: CATSRDLTGRYGYTF
CDR3 DNA: TGTGCCACCAGCAGAGATCTGACAGGGCGCTATGGCTACACCTTC
D gene: TRBD1
clone size: -
V gene: TRBV15
J gene: TRBJ1-2

CDR3 protein: CASSFGTGEGQPQHF
CDR3 DNA: TGTGCCAGCAGTTTTGGGACAGGGGAGGGTCAGCCCCAGCATTTT
D gene: TRBD1
clone size: -
V gene: TRBV6-5
J gene: TRBJ1-5

CDR3 protein: CASSPPVVWGDYEQYF
CDR3 DNA: TGTGCCAGCAGCCCGCCCGTGGTTTGGGGGGACTACGAGCAGTACTTC
D gene: -
clone size: -
V gene: TRBV13
J gene: TRBJ2-7

CDR3 protein: CASSSPEGEQYF
CDR3 DNA: TGTGCCAGCAGCTCGCCGGAGGGGGAGCAGTACTTC
D gene: -
clone size: -
V gene: TRBV7-2
J gene: TRBJ2-7

CDR3 protein: CASSLLSQWTEAFF
CDR3 DNA: TGTGCCAGCAGCTTATTAAGTCAGTGGACTGAAGCTTTCTTT
D gene: -
clone size: -
V gene: TRBV7-2
J gene: TRBJ1-1

CDR3 protein: CASTKGLAYNEQFF
CDR3 DNA: TGCGCCAGCACGAAGGGACTAGCCTACAATGAGCAGTTCTTC
D gene: TRBD2
clone size: once
V gene: TRBV5-1
J gene: TRBJ2-1

CDR3 protein: CASSLGGGAGANGDTQYF
CDR3 DNA: TGTGCCAGCAGCTTAGGGGGAGGGGCGGGAGCGAACGGAGATACGCAGTATTTT
D gene: TRBD2
clone size: -
V gene: TRBV11-3
J gene: TRBJ2-3

CDR3 protein: CASTGGRAAGETQYF
CDR3 DNA: TGTGCCAGCACCGGCGGGAGGGCTGCAGGGGAGACCCAGTACTTC
D gene: TRBD2
clone size: -
V gene: TRBV6-1
J gene: TRBJ2-5

CDR3 protein: CASSSWASGSYEQYF
CDR3 DNA: TGTGCCAGCAGTTCCTGGGCTAGCGGCTCCTACGAGCAGTACTTC
D gene: TRBD2
clone size: once
V gene: TRBV25-1
J gene: TRBJ2-7

CDR3 protein: CASSSDPRLAGGSYNEQFF
CDR3 DNA: TGTGCCAGCAGCTCCGACCCCCGACTAGCGGGAGGTAGTTACAATGAGCAGTTCTTC
D gene: TRBD2
clone size: -
V gene: TRBV7-2
J gene: TRBJ2-1

CDR3 protein: CASSLLGGRTEAFF
CDR3 DNA: TGTGCCAGCAGCTTACTCGGGGGGCGGACTGAAGCTTTCTTT
D gene: -
clone size: -
V gene: TRBV5-8
J gene: TRBJ1-1

CDR3 protein: CASSPLGGGANTGELFF
CDR3 DNA: TGTGCCAGCAGCCCATTAGGTGGCGGCGCGAACACCGGGGAGCTGTTTTTT
D gene: -
clone size: -
V gene: TRBV4-2
J gene: TRBJ2-2

CDR3 protein: CASSALAQGGSYEQYF
CDR3 DNA: TGTGCCAGCAGCGCCTTGGCACAGGGCGGATCCTACGAGCAGTACTTC
D gene: -
clone size: -
V gene: TRBV7-9
J gene: TRBJ2-7

CDR3 protein: CASSYLRTGSNQPQHF
CDR3 DNA: TGTGCCAGCAGTTACCTTCGGACAGGGAGCAATCAGCCCCAGCATTTT
D gene: TRBD1
clone size: -
V gene: TRBV6-6
J gene: TRBJ1-5

CDR3 protein: CASRGQVGYEQYF
CDR3 DNA: TGTGCCAGCAGGGGACAGGTCGGCTACGAGCAGTACTTC
D gene: TRBD1
clone size: -
V gene: TRBV6-1
J gene: TRBJ2-7

CDR3 protein: CASSSSDYNEQFF
CDR3 DNA: TGTGCCAGCAGTTCCAGCGACTACAATGAGCAGTTCTTC
D gene: -
clone size: -
V gene: TRBV6-6
J gene: TRBJ2-1

CDR3 protein: CASSVESIYEQYF
CDR3 DNA: TGTGCCAGCAGCGTAGAAAGCATTTACGAGCAGTACTTC
D gene: -
clone size: -
V gene: TRBV7-2
J gene: TRBJ2-7

CDR3 protein: CAVRTSGRYQETQYF
CDR3 DNA: TGTGCCGTCCGGACTAGCGGGAGGTACCAAGAGACCCAGTACTTC
D gene: TRBD2
clone size: -
V gene: TRBV5-3
J gene: TRBJ2-5

CDR3 protein: CASSLGAGGWGTDTQYF
CDR3 DNA: TGTGCCAGCAGCTTAGGAGCGGGAGGTTGGGGCACAGATACGCAGTATTTT
D gene: TRBD2
clone size: -
V gene: TRBV7-2
J gene: TRBJ2-3

CDR3 protein: CASSFGLAGGAYEQYF
CDR3 DNA: TGTGCCAGCAGCTTCGGACTAGCGGGAGGGGCCTACGAGCAGTACTTC
D gene: TRBD2
clone size: few
V gene: TRBV5-4
J gene: TRBJ2-7

CDR3 protein: CASSGGTDGSNYGYTF
CDR3 DNA: TGTGCCAGCAGCGGCGGGACGGACGGCTCGAACTATGGCTACACCTTC
D gene: -
clone size: -
V gene: TRBV7-9
J gene: TRBJ1-2

CDR3 protein: CSSSFRGAYGYTF
CDR3 DNA: TGTTCCAGCAGCTTCCGGGGGGCCTATGGCTACACCTTC
D gene: -
clone size: -
V gene: TRBV7-9
J gene: TRBJ1-2

CDR3 protein: CASSLDVGSYNEQFF
CDR3 DNA: TGCGCCAGCAGCTTGGATGTCGGTAGCTACAATGAGCAGTTCTTC
D gene: -
clone size: -
V gene: TRBV5-1
J gene: TRBJ2-1

CDR3 protein: CASSGGGQETQYF
CDR3 DNA: TGTGCCAGCTCTGGGGGGGGGCAAGAGACCCAGTACTTC
D gene: TRBD2
clone size: -
V gene: TRBV6-6
J gene: TRBJ2-5

CDR3 protein: CAISDTDGGEQYF
CDR3 DNA: TGTGCCATCAGTGATACCGACGGCGGCGAGCAGTACTTC
D gene: -
clone size: -
V gene: TRBV10-3
J gene: TRBJ2-7

CDR3 protein: CASRTGRGYTF
CDR3 DNA: TGTGCCAGTAGAACGGGTCGTGGCTACACCTTC
D gene: -
clone size: few
V gene: TRBV19
J gene: TRBJ1-2

CDR3 protein: CAWDRDRDWETQYF
CDR3 DNA: TGTGCCTGGGATCGGGACAGGGACTGGGAGACCCAGTACTTC
D gene: TRBD1
clone size: -
V gene: TRBV30
J gene: TRBJ2-5

CDR3 protein: CASSLVASYGYTF
CDR3 DNA: TGCGCCAGCAGCTTGGTCGCCAGCTATGGCTACACCTTC
D gene: -
clone size: once
V gene: TRBV5-1
J gene: TRBJ1-2

CDR3 protein: CASSEALGATAYEQYF
CDR3 DNA: TGTGCCAGCAGTGAAGCGCTGGGGGCCACTGCATACGAGCAGTACTTC
D gene: -
clone size: -
V gene: TRBV2
J gene: TRBJ2-7

CDR3 protein: CASKQRSRGTQDHYTF
CDR3 DNA: TGTGCCAGTAAACAACGGTCCCGGGGGACTCAAGATCACTACACCTTC
D gene: -
clone size: -
V gene: TRBV28
J gene: TRBJ1-2

CDR3 protein: CAISGTGLEAFF
CDR3 DNA: TGTGCCATCAGTGGGACAGGACTCGAGGCTTTCTTT
D gene: TRBD1
clone size: -
V gene: TRBV10-3
J gene: TRBJ1-1

CDR3 protein: CASSPLPGNEKLFF
CDR3 DNA: TGTGCCAGCAGCCCACTCCCGGGTAATGAAAAACTGTTTTTT
D gene: -
clone size: -
V gene: TRBV4-2
J gene: TRBJ1-4

CDR3 protein: CASSLPSGAYEQYF
CDR3 DNA: TGTGCCAGCAGCTTACCTAGCGGGGCCTACGAGCAGTACTTC
D gene: TRBD2
clone size: -
V gene: TRBV7-2
J gene: TRBJ2-7

CDR3 protein: CASSPGQGGTEAFF
CDR3 DNA: TGTGCCAGCTCACCGGGACAGGGGGGCACTGAAGCTTTCTTT
D gene: TRBD1
clone size: -
V gene: TRBV18
J gene: TRBJ1-1

CDR3 protein: CAWSGDRGYYNEQFF
CDR3 DNA: TGTGCCTGGAGTGGGGACAGGGGGTACTACAATGAGCAGTTCTTC
D gene: TRBD1
clone size: -
V gene: TRBV30
J gene: TRBJ2-1

CDR3 protein: CASSQGLRGKNTGELFF
CDR3 DNA: TGCGCCAGCAGCCAAGGGTTGCGGGGAAAGAACACCGGGGAGCTGTTTTTT
D gene: -
clone size: -
V gene: TRBV4-1
J gene: TRBJ2-2

CDR3 protein: CASKGLAWDEQYF
CDR3 DNA: TGTGCCAGCAAAGGACTAGCGTGGGACGAGCAGTACTTC
D gene: TRBD2
clone size: -
V gene: TRBV6-1
J gene: TRBJ2-7